The 10 T cell receptor beta chains in this list originate from one sample, sequenced in a study of neurological immune-mediated disorders. TCRdb re-derived calls from the 5' RACE reads in MiXCR, one entry per CDR3 protein. This sample carries some 87,000 distinct CDR3 sequences, less than 15% of them seen once, and the ten largest clones take around 5%. Time point in this sample: longitudinal time-point 2. Sequenced: PBMCs. These receptors were taken from a female donor with HTLV-1-associated myelopathy (HAM/TSP).

This clonotype is a singleton in its sample. J is TRBJ2-3 and V is TRBV3-1; 9 nucleotides agree with TRBD1. The CDR3 is made up of 14 amino acids. Germline assignment: CDR1 LGHDT and CDR2 YNNKEL (reference sequence). With V trimmed by 4 bases and J by 2 bases, 1 base remained unmatched. CDR3 sequence reads: CASSRDRVTDTQYF. CDR3 nucleotide sequence: TGTGCCAGCAGCCGGGACAGGGTCACAGATACGCAGTATTTT.

The sample holds many counts of this clonotype. The chain employs TRBV10-3 and TRBJ2-3; TRBD2 matches at 9 bases. Looked up from germline, CDR1 is ENHRY and CDR2 is SYGVKD. The V and J ends lost 10 bases and 1 base, in that order; junction bases with no gene match: 6. The CDR3 contains 14 residues. CDR3 protein: CATRPSGGTDTQYF. The DNA for the CDR3 is TGTGCCACCCGTCCTAGCGGGGGCACAGATACGCAGTATTTT.

This clonotype has at least ten counts. V gene TRBV20-1 combines with J gene TRBJ2-1; 8 bases are a match to TRBD2. The CDR3 length is 15 residues. After removal of 0 bases from V and 3 bases from J, the junction contained 4 bases not matched to a gene. Germline CDR1 and CDR2: DFQATT and SNEGSKA (reference sequence). DNA for the CDR3: TGCAGTGCTAGAGATGGGCGGGGGGACTACAATGAGCAGTTCTTC. This gives the protein CSARDGRGDYNEQFF.

This clonotype was seen a few times. The CDR3 DNA reads TGTGCCAGCAGGCCGGGACTAGATTCGGATACGCAGTATTTT. Amino acid sequence: CASRPGLDSDTQYF. The J gene is TRBJ2-3, the V gene TRBV6-5, with 8 bases aligning to TRBD2. The CDR3 has 14 residues. The germline V gene encodes CDR1 MNHEY and CDR2 SVGAGI. Unmatched junction bases numbered 8, after V lost 6 bases and J lost 6 bases.

This chain uses TRBV27 with TRBJ2-7, with D tentatively TRBD1 or TRBD2 (5 bases each). The V and J ends lost 5 bases and 0 bases respectively, with 8 bases between them. The CDR3 length is 13 residues. CDR1 MNHEY and CDR2 SMNVEV come from the germline V gene (reference sequence). The CDR3 nucleotides read TGTGCCAGCAGTGTGGGGGTCTCCTACGAGCAGTACTTC. This encodes CASSVGVSYEQYF.

The table lists this clonotype with many counts. This chain joins TRBV20-1 and TRBJ2-3; D gene unclear. V was trimmed by 1 base and J by 0 bases, leaving 11 bases between them. CDR3 length: 15 amino acids. In germline, CDR1 is DFQATT, CDR2 SNEGSKA (reference sequence). CDR3 bases: TGCAGTGCTAGAGGACAACGAACTAGCACAGATACGCAGTATTTT. Protein product: CSARGQRTSTDTQYF.

This clonotype came up many times. The chain is built from TRBV5-6 and TRBJ1-2, with 9 positions matching TRBD1. Germline CDR1 SGHDT, CDR2 YYEEEE. CDR3 length: 13 residues. Germline trimming cut 2 bases from V and 8 bases from J; bases unmatched to any gene: 4. The CDR3 nucleotides are TGTGCCAGCAGCTTACGACAGGGGGGCGGCTACACCTTC. Its translation: CASSLRQGGGYTF.

At least ten counts were recorded for this clonotype. The V and J genes are TRBV12-3 or TRBV12-4 and TRBJ2-2, with TRBD2 identical over 8 bases. Trimming cost V 3 bases and J 1 base; bases outside gene matches: 4. This CDR3 contains 16 residues. The DNA of the CDR3 is TGTGCCAGCAGTTTCGCAGCGGGGGTGAACACCGGGGAGCTGTTTTTT. Translation: CASSFAAGVNTGELFF.

In its sample, this clonotype was seen many times. The gene calls are TRBV15 and TRBJ2-3; TRBD1 might be the D (6 bases). Germline CDR1 LNHNV, CDR2 YYDKDF (reference sequence). This CDR3 is built from 17 residues. The V end lost 1 base, the J end lost 5 bases, and 19 bases lay between the germline ends. The CDR3 coding sequence is TGTGCCACCAGCAGAGGGTTACAGGGCACTACAGGAGATACGCAGTATTTT. Protein sequence: CATSRGLQGTTGDTQYF.

This clonotype has just a few counts. A much more abundant neighbour one base away suggests this may be a read error. V gene TRBV12-3 or TRBV12-4 combines with J gene TRBJ2-2; 9 bases fit TRBD2. The CDR3 is made up of 15 amino acids. The CDR3 region has the DNA TGTGCCAACAGTTCCGAGCTAGCGGGGCCCGGGGAGCTGTTTTTT. It is translated as CANSSELAGPGELFF.